Listed below are T cell receptor beta chains from one sample, sequenced in a study of T cells in Graves' hyperthyroidism and ophthalmopathy. TCRdb reanalysed the multiplex PCR reads using MiXCR and keeps one entry per CDR3 protein. Counted here are around 420,000 distinct CDR3 sequences, roughly an eighth occurring once; the ten biggest clones make up approximately 5.8%. Sequences were obtained from blood. These receptors were collected from a woman under 30 with Graves' hyperthyroidism. Both conserved end residues are part of each CDR3. A D gene is named only where the DNA matches it firmly. Clone size, where shown, is once, few, many, or a class for clones that have expanded.

clone_size	v_call	d_call	j_call	cdr3_aa	cdr3_nt
many	TRBV25-1	TRBD1	TRBJ2-2	CASSGDRDTGELFF	TGTGCCAGCAGTGGGGACAGGGACACCGGGGAGCTGTTTTTT
many	TRBV28	TRBD1	TRBJ1-2	CASNVQGSPRGYTF	TGTGCCAGCAATGTACAGGGGTCCCCCCGTGGCTACACCTTC
few	TRBV7-9	-	TRBJ2-1	CASSSVSFEQFF	TGTGCCAGCAGCTCCGTTAGCTTTGAGCAGTTCTTC
many	TRBV3-1	-	TRBJ1-5	CASSLREQPQHF	TGTGCCAGCAGCCTGAGGGAGCAGCCCCAGCATTTT
many	TRBV11-2	-	TRBJ1-2	CASSLEPGDGYTF	TGTGCCAGCAGCTTAGAACCAGGGGACGGCTACACCTTC
many	TRBV5-5	-	TRBJ2-7	CASSLATTAYEQYF	TGTGCCAGCAGCTTGGCCACGACCGCCTACGAGCAGTACTTC
many	TRBV5-1	TRBD2	TRBJ2-7	CASSLGLATHEQYF	TGCGCCAGCAGCTTGGGACTAGCTACTCACGAGCAGTACTTC
many	TRBV20-1	-	TRBJ2-7	CSARESSDYEQYF	TGCAGTGCTAGAGAGAGTTCCGATTACGAGCAGTACTTC
many	TRBV20-1	-	TRBJ1-1	CSAANSNTEAFF	TGCAGTGCGGCTAACTCGAACACTGAAGCTTTCTTT
many	TRBV2	-	TRBJ2-1	CASITDRYNEQFF	TGTGCCAGCATTACGGACAGATACAATGAGCAGTTCTTC
many	TRBV6-2/TRBV6-3	-	TRBJ2-6	CASSYGKTPRGLSGANVLTF	TGTGCCAGCAGTTATGGGAAGACGCCGCGGGGCCTCTCTGGGGCCAACGTCCTGACTTTC
many	TRBV6-1	-	TRBJ1-6	CASMGDLDSPLHF	TGTGCCAGCATGGGGGATTTAGATTCACCCCTCCACTTT
-	TRBV10-2	-	TRBJ1-2	CASSESGTLYGYTF	TGCGCCAGCAGTGAGTCGGGGACTCTCTATGGCTACACCTTC
many	TRBV5-6	TRBD2	TRBJ2-5	CASSLRRAGVQETQYF	TGTGCCAGCAGCTTGCGAAGGGCGGGAGTTCAGGAGACCCAGTACTTC
many	TRBV12-3/TRBV12-4	-	TRBJ1-3	CASSLSGSLLISGNTIYF	TGTGCCAGCAGTTTATCGGGGTCCCTCCTCATCTCTGGAAACACCATATATTTT